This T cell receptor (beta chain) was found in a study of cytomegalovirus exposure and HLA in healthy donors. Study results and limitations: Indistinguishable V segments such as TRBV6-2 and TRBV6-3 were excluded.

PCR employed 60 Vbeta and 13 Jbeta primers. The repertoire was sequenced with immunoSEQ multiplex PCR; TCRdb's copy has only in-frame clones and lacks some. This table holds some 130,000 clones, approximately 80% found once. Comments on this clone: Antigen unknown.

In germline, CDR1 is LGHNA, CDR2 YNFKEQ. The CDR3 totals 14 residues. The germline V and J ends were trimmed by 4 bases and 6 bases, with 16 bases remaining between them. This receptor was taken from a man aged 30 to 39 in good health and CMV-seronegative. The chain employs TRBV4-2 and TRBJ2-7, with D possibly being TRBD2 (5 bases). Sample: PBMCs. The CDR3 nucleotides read TGTGCCAGCAGCCCAAGGATCGGGGTGGGCGAGCAGTACTTC. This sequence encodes CASSPRIGVGEQYF.